Shown below are 32 T cell receptor beta chains from a single sample sequenced in a study of T cell responses to AZD1222 COVID-19 vaccine (dated by TCRdb to about 2021). The library was prepared using the immunoSEQ multiplex PCR assay. TCRdb stores this immuneACCESS table with in-frame sequences only. Part of the clones is absent; in the studies checked, under half of the shortfall reflects unresolved V genes, and no reason is known for the rest. The sample table lists roughly 120,000 clones, over 75% of them with a count of one. 4% to 5.5% of the sample is held by the ten biggest clonotypes. The label giving this sample's time point can be read as: about 28 days (+/-7) after the second vaccine dose. The sequencing here drew on peripheral blood, taken 28 days after the second AZD1222 dose. Every receptor here comes from an adult who received the AZD1222 COVID-19 vaccine.

The chain has TRBV28 and TRBJ1-5; 7 bases match TRBD1. The CDR3 loop spans 15 amino acids. Germline lookup yields CDR1 MDHEN and CDR2 SYDVKM. V was clipped by 6 bases and J by 7 bases; unmatched bases: 12. CDR3 in amino acids: CASRDGLGGLQPQHF. The CDR3 region has the DNA TGTGCCAGCAGGGATGGGTTAGGGGGCCTACAGCCCCAGCATTTT.

The rearrangement joins TRBV28 to TRBJ2-6; 9 positions agree with TRBD1. Germline loops: CDR1 MDHEN, CDR2 SYDVKM. The V and J ends lost 5 bases and 2 bases, in that order; junction bases with no gene match: 1. The CDR3 totals 15 residues. As DNA, the CDR3 is TGTGCCAGCAGTCACAGGGGGCCTGGGGCCAACGTCCTGACTTTC. Encoded protein: CASSHRGPGANVLTF.

The genes are TRBV2 and TRBJ2-7; D is unresolved. Trimming pared 8 bases from V and 0 bases from J, leaving 11 bases between. Germline CDR1 and CDR2: SNHLY and FYNNEI. This CDR3 is 13 amino acids long. CDR3 bases: TGTGCCAGCTCTGAGCCCCTCTCCTACGAGCAGTACTTC. Its translation is CASSEPLSYEQYF.

V is TRBV19 and J is TRBJ2-6; 12 bases are shared with TRBD1. The J segment lost 4 bases and the V segment lost 5 bases, leaving 9 bases of the junction unmatched. This CDR3 is built from 18 residues. The V gene's germline CDR1 is LNHDA and CDR2 SQIVND (reference sequence). CDR3 protein: CASSVPGQGAGGANVLTF. CDR3 nucleotides: TGTGCCAGTAGTGTTCCGGGACAGGGGGCAGGAGGGGCCAACGTCCTGACTTTC.

This chain connects TRBV7-2 to TRBJ2-1; TRBD2 matches at 13 bases. This CDR3 is built from 14 residues. V dropped 3 bases and J dropped 9; count of bases not matched to a gene: 2. Germline V gives CDR1 SGHTA, CDR2 FQGNSA. CDR3 DNA sequence: TGTGCCAGCAGCTTTACTAGCGGGAGGGTTGAGCAGTTCTTC. Its protein is CASSFTSGRVEQFF.

This chain uses TRBV2 with TRBJ2-5; 13 bases are a match to TRBD2. CDR1 is SNHLY, CDR2 FYNNEI, per germline. The CDR3 loop spans 16 amino acids. J lost 1 base, V lost 6 bases, and 5 bases had no gene match. This CDR3 is CASSRTSGGFQETQYF. Written as DNA, the CDR3 is TGTGCCAGCAGCCGGACTAGCGGGGGTTTCCAAGAGACCCAGTACTTC.

The chain employs TRBV5-3 and TRBJ2-7, with a weak D call TRBD2 (5 bases). TRBV5-3 is noted as an ORF with a role that remains uncertain. This CDR3 comprises 14 residues. V was shortened by 0 bases and J by 2 bases, with 9 bases between the two germline ends. CDR3 in amino acids: CARSLEGGPYEQYF. The CDR3 nucleotides read TGTGCCAGAAGCTTGGAGGGCGGGCCCTACGAGCAGTACTTC.

A single count supports this clone. The chain carries TRBV19 and TRBJ2-1, with TRBD2 matching over 13 bases. V shed 6 bases and J 8 bases; nucleotides not matched to a gene: 1. The germline CDR1 and CDR2 sequences are LNHDA and SQIVND (reference sequence). CDR3 size: 13 residues. CDR3 sequence: CASSGTSGDEQFF. CDR3 DNA sequence: TGTGCCAGTAGCGGGACTAGCGGGGATGAGCAGTTCTTC.

This clone has more than one count but fewer than ten. V gene TRBV10-3 combines with J gene TRBJ1-2; D may be TRBD1 (6 bases). The CDR3 has 12 residues. CDR1 is ENHRY, CDR2 SYGVKD, per germline. V lost 6 bases and J lost 6, with 11 bases in between. This CDR3 reads CAISEGDHGYTF. The CDR3 DNA sequence: TGTGCCATCAGCGAGGGGGACCATGGCTACACCTTC.

The chain is built from TRBV21-1 and TRBJ1-6; the table assigns TRBD1, which was not confirmed against the DNA. TRBV21-1 is reported as a pseudogene. The CDR3 sequence is 15 residues long. The CDR3 bases are TGTGCCAGCAGCAAAGCCGGGACAGATAATTCACCCCTCCACTTT. It yields the protein CASSKAGTDNSPLHF.

The chain combines TRBV4-1 with TRBJ1-2; TRBD1 matches 8 bases. The ends lost 3 bases at V and 8 bases at J; junction bases unmatched: 8. Germline CDR1 and CDR2: MGHRA and YSYEKL. The CDR3 is 14 amino acids. CDR3 sequence: CASSHTGQGEGYTF. The DNA for the CDR3 is TGCGCCAGCAGCCATACCGGACAGGGTGAAGGCTACACCTTC.

This clone came up a few times. V and J are TRBV29-1 and TRBJ2-7; possible D gene TRBD1, 6 bases. The CDR3 is 13 amino acids. Germline V gene data show CDR1 as SQVTM and CDR2 as ANQGSEA. V was shortened by 7 bases and J by 2 bases, with 15 bases between the two germline ends. The CDR3 nucleotides are TGCAGCGCCACAGGGTCCGACCCCTACGAGCAGTACTTC. Protein: CSATGSDPYEQYF.

The chain links TRBV4-1 to TRBJ2-1, with TRBD1 matching 7 bases. The junction had 7 bases not matched to a gene; V was cut back by 1 base and J by 4 bases. The CDR3 covers 16 residues. CDR1 is MGHRA, CDR2 YSYEKL, per germline. As DNA, the CDR3 is TGCGCCAGCAGCCAAGGGGGACAGACCTTTTACAATGAGCAGTTCTTC. As protein: CASSQGGQTFYNEQFF.

The chain has TRBV4-3 and TRBJ1-2, with D possibly matching TRBD1 (5 bases). The germline CDR1 and CDR2 sequences are LGHNA and YSLEER. The germline V and J ends were trimmed by 0 bases and 3 bases, with 14 bases remaining between them. The CDR3 spans 16 residues. DNA of the CDR3: TGCGCCAGCAGCCAAGAACTGAAGTGGGGGGACTATGGCTACACCTTC. This sequence encodes CASSQELKWGDYGYTF.

The chain uses TRBV15 and TRBJ1-5; D gene uncertain. The V end was cut by 3 bases, the J end by 7 bases, with 13 bases between. Germline-derived CDR1 and CDR2 are LNHNV and YYDKDF (reference sequence). The CDR3 has 14 residues. The CDR3 DNA is TGTGCCACCAGCAGTGCCCTAGGGCAACAGCCCCAGCATTTT. Translation: CATSSALGQQPQHF.

The chain employs TRBV12-5 and TRBJ1-2; TRBD1 might be the D (5 bases). Looked up from germline, CDR1 is LGHNT and CDR2 is FRNRAP. V was clipped by 5 bases and J by 4 bases, with 11 bases between them. CDR3 length: 13 residues. The CDR3, as DNA: TGTGCTAGTGGTGCACAGGCTTTCTATGGCTACACCTTC. Translated, it gives CASGAQAFYGYTF.

The genes are TRBV7-2 and TRBJ2-5; 10 bases fit TRBD2. This CDR3 is 18 amino acids long. Germline-derived CDR1 and CDR2 are SGHTA and FQGNSA. V gave up 1 base and J gave up 5 bases; unmatched junction bases: 13. The CDR3 sequence is CASSLGSSGGAALETQYF. The CDR3 nucleotides read TGTGCCAGCAGCTTAGGGTCCAGCGGGGGGGCGGCTTTGGAGACCCAGTACTTC.

The rearrangement links TRBV3-1 (or the pseudogene TRBV3-2) to TRBJ2-1; TRBD2 matches at 9 bases. The ends lost 6 bases at V and 5 bases at J; junction bases unmatched: 5. CDR3 length: 14 amino acids. Germline CDR1 is LGHDT and CDR2 is YNNKEL (reference sequence). CDR3: CASSQRGADNEQFF. The CDR3 DNA reads TGTGCCAGCAGTCAGCGGGGGGCAGACAATGAGCAGTTCTTC.

The chain joins TRBV27 to TRBJ2-7, with unresolved D. The germline V gene has CDR1 MNHEY and CDR2 SMNVEV (reference sequence). CDR3 length equals 13 residues. The germline V and J ends were trimmed by 0 bases and 4 bases, with 7 bases remaining between them. The DNA for the CDR3 is TGTGCCAGCAGTTTATCTTCGGTATACGAGCAGTACTTC. Encoded protein: CASSLSSVYEQYF.

The genes are TRBV5-1 and TRBJ2-1; no reliable D call. The CDR3 covers 14 residues. Germline CDR1 and CDR2: SGHRS and YFSETQ. V dropped 1 base and J dropped 4 bases, with 9 bases sitting between them. The CDR3 DNA sequence: TGCGCCAGCAGCTTGCTACCGGAGTACAATGAGCAGTTCTTC. This gives the protein CASSLLPEYNEQFF.

The rearrangement joins TRBV1 to TRBJ2-2; the D call TRBD2 from the table was never checked on the DNA. TRBV1 is deemed a pseudogene. There are 17 residues in the CDR3. DNA for the CDR3: TGCACCAGCAGCCAAGCAGCTACTAGCGGATTCACCGGGGAGCTGTTTTTT. It yields the protein CTSSQAATSGFTGELFF.

By sample fraction, this clone is medium-sized. V is TRBV7-3 and J is TRBJ1-4; possibly TRBD1 for D (6 bases). The V gene's germline CDR1 is SGHTA and CDR2 FQGTGA. The V and J ends lost 5 bases and 7 bases respectively, with 17 bases between them. The CDR3 extends over 15 amino acids. The CDR3 here is CASSASGADGEKLFF. For the CDR3, the DNA is TGTGCCAGCAGCGCCTCAGGGGCCGATGGTGAAAAACTGTTTTTT.

The CDR3 DNA reads as TGTGCCAGCAGGCCAGCGGGATATGGGTACGAGCAGTACTTC. It codes for CASRPAGYGYEQYF. The chain is built from TRBV28 and TRBJ2-7; 7 positions match TRBD2. The V gene end was trimmed by 6 bases and the J gene end by 4 bases; junction bases not matched to a gene: 9. The germline V gene encodes CDR1 MDHEN and CDR2 SYDVKM. The CDR3 extends over 14 amino acids.

The chain is built from TRBV6-5 and TRBJ1-2; 7 bases fit TRBD1. The CDR3 spans 13 residues. CDR1 is MNHEY and CDR2 is SVGAGI in the germline V gene. Trimming at V came to 5 bases and at J to 7 bases, leaving 7 bases not matched to a gene. Here the CDR3 reads CASSKRGLGGYTF. CDR3 bases: TGTGCCAGCAGTAAAAGGGGGCTCGGTGGCTACACCTTC.

The rearrangement links TRBV4-1 to TRBJ1-3, with unresolved D. Per germline, CDR1 MGHRA and CDR2 YSYEKL. The CDR3 covers 15 residues. The ends were cut back, 5 bases at V and 1 base at J, with 12 bases in the middle. This chain's CDR3 is CASSNLEGSGNTIYF. Here the CDR3 DNA reads TGCGCCAGCAGCAACCTTGAGGGATCTGGAAACACCATATATTTT.

This chain joins TRBV25-1 and TRBJ2-7; TRBD2 matches 14 bases. The CDR3 totals 15 residues. Losses at the gene ends were 5 bases for V and 12 bases for J; bases not matched to a gene: 12. CDR1 is MGHDK, CDR2 SYGVNS, per germline. CDR3 loop: CASSSRLAGGSRVYF. The CDR3 coding sequence is TGTGCCAGCAGTTCCCGACTAGCGGGAGGGTCTCGTGTGTACTTC.

The V gene is TRBV12-3 or TRBV12-4, the J gene TRBJ2-2; 7 bases fit TRBD2. V trimming: 8 bases; J trimming: 6 bases; junction bases outside the gene matches: 3. The CDR3 consists of 12 residues. This chain's CDR3 is CASGGEAGELFF. The CDR3 bases are TGTGCCAGCGGGGGGGAGGCCGGGGAGCTGTTTTTT.

The chain carries TRBV2 and TRBJ1-3, with D unresolved. V was shortened by 6 bases and J by 2 bases, with 11 bases between the two germline ends. The CDR3 sequence is 14 residues long. Germline V CDR1 and CDR2: SNHLY, FYNNEI. The CDR3 region is CASSLGRAGNTIYF. CDR3 nucleotide sequence: TGTGCCAGCAGCCTGGGGAGGGCTGGAAACACCATATATTTT.

The rearrangement joins TRBV11-3 to TRBJ2-1, with D possibly TRBD2 on 6 matching bases. CDR3 length equals 17 residues. V gave up 1 base and J gave up 2 bases, with 15 bases separating them. The germline V gene has CDR1 SGHNT and CDR2 YENEEA. In DNA, the CDR3 is TGTGCCAGCAGCTTAGCCGGGAAAGCGGGCGCCTACAATGAGCAGTTCTTC. Translation: CASSLAGKAGAYNEQFF.

The chain is built from TRBV3-1 (or the pseudogene TRBV3-2) and TRBJ2-1; D ambiguous. The germline gives CDR1 LGHDT, CDR2 YNNKEL (reference sequence). V was cut by 1 base and J by 12 bases, with 16 bases left in between. The CDR3 is made up of 14 amino acids. The CDR3, as DNA: TGTGCCAGCAGCCAAGGAGCTGGAGTAGGTGGGCAGTTCTTC. It is translated as CASSQGAGVGGQFF.

This chain uses TRBV6-6 with TRBJ2-1; D unresolved. Trimming left V 8 bases short and J 0 bases short, with 11 bases between. Germline CDR1 MNHNY, CDR2 SVGAGI (reference sequence). The CDR3 totals 14 residues. The CDR3 region has the DNA TGTGCCAGCGGTTTAACGAGCTCCTACAATGAGCAGTTCTTC. Protein: CASGLTSSYNEQFF.

The V gene is TRBV28, the J gene TRBJ2-7, with a weak D call TRBD1 (6 bases). The length of the CDR3 is 16 residues. From germline, CDR1 is MDHEN and CDR2 SYDVKM. The ends were cut back, 2 bases at V and 4 bases at J, with 18 bases in the middle. In nucleotides, the CDR3 is TGTGCCAGCAGTTTAACCTCCGGGACACTCGGATACGAGCAGTACTTC. Residues: CASSLTSGTLGYEQYF.